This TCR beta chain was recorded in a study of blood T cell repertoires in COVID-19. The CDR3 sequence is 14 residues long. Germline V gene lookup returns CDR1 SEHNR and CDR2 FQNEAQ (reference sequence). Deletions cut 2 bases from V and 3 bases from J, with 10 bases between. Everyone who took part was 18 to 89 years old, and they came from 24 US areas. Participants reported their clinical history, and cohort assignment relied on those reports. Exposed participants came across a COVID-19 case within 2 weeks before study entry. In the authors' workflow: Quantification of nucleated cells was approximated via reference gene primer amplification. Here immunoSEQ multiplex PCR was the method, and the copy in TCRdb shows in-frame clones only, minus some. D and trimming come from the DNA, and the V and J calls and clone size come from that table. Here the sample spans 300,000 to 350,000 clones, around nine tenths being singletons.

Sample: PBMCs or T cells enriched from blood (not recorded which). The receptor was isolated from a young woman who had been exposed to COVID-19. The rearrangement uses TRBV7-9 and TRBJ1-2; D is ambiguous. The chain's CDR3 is CASSLSVPYYGYTF. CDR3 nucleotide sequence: TGTGCCAGCAGCTTAAGCGTACCCTACTATGGCTACACCTTC.